What follows are 31 T cell receptor beta chains derived from one specimen sequenced in a study of neurological immune-mediated disorders. Time point in this sample: longitudinal time-point 3. A single record per CDR3 protein comes from TCRdb applying MiXCR to the 5' RACE reads. The repertoire holds roughly 57,000 distinct CDR3 sequences, with 6.5% to 8.5% as singletons. The specimen sequenced was PBMCs. These receptors were obtained from a woman in her 40s in good health.

This clonotype was seen ten or more times. The chain combines TRBV29-1 with TRBJ2-1; D uncertain. This CDR3 comprises 14 residues. CDR1 is SQVTM, CDR2 ANQGSEA, per germline. Trimming shortened V by 7 bases and J by 5 bases, and 18 bases separated the two germline ends. CDR3 sequence: CSANVPGSDNEQFF. Written as DNA, the CDR3 is TGCAGCGCCAACGTACCCGGATCGGACAATGAGCAGTTCTTC.

This clonotype was observed at least ten times. This chain links TRBV25-1 with TRBJ1-2, with no clear D. Germline assignment: CDR1 MGHDK and CDR2 SYGVNS. This CDR3 region has 11 residues. Between the trimmed V and J ends, which lost 7 bases and 1 base, there was a span of 4 bases. CDR3 in amino acids: CASNNNYGYTF. The CDR3 DNA reads TGTGCCAGCAATAATAACTATGGCTACACCTTC.

This clonotype has ten or more counts. The chain carries TRBV12-3 or TRBV12-4 and TRBJ1-1; no firm D call. CDR3 length: 13 residues. Trimming took 3 bases from V and 1 from J, leaving 6 bases between them. The CDR3 DNA sequence: TGTGCCAGCAGTTTCGACAAGAACACTGAAGCTTTCTTT. Translation: CASSFDKNTEAFF.

This clonotype was counted at least ten times. This sequence joins TRBV4-3 and TRBJ2-2, with TRBD1 as a possible D gene (6 bases). CDR1 is LGHNA and CDR2 is YSLEER in the germline V gene. With 2 bases removed from V and 6 bases from J, the gap between germline ends came to 16 bases. This CDR3 has 16 amino acids. The CDR3 nucleotides read TGCGCCAGCAGCCAAACGGCGCAGGGGTTTGCCGGGGAGCTGTTTTTT. This encodes CASSQTAQGFAGELFF.

Within the sample, this clonotype is medium-sized. The V and J genes are TRBV6-1 and TRBJ1-2; D is uncertain. CDR3 length: 15 residues. From germline, CDR1 is MNHNS and CDR2 SASEGT. V was cut by 7 bases and J by 5 bases, with 20 bases left in between. The CDR3 DNA is TGTGCCAGCACCTATGGCGTGGGCAGCGCGTATGGCTACACCTTC. This encodes CASTYGVGSAYGYTF.

A word on this clonotype: One end of the junction fails to match germline, which may point to a read error. The chain couples TRBV7-2 to TRBJ2-5, with 10 bases matching TRBD2. CDR3 length: 18 amino acids. CDR1 and CDR2 (germline): SGHTA, FQGNSA. CDR3 in amino acids: CASSLAPGLATLQETRYF. CDR3 bases: TGTGCCAGCAGCTTAGCACCGGGACTAGCGACCCTTCAAGAGACCCGGTACTTC.

The chain recombines TRBV4-3 with TRBJ2-7; D is possibly TRBD2 (7 bases). The CDR3 covers 15 residues. V was pared by 3 bases and J by 0 bases, with 12 bases between. Germline V gene sequence: CDR1 LGHNA, CDR2 YSLEER. The CDR3 protein is CASSHWGGHSYEQYF. The DNA for the CDR3 is TGCGCCAGCAGCCACTGGGGGGGGCACTCCTACGAGCAGTACTTC.

This clonotype appeared many times. V and J are TRBV4-3 and TRBJ2-1; D is unclear. CDR1 and CDR2 from the germline V gene are LGHNA and YSLEER. With 2 bases removed from V and 1 base from J, the gap between germline ends came to 21 bases. CDR3 length: 19 residues. CDR3 amino acids: CASSQHPVGAGSSYNEQFF. The CDR3 nucleotides are TGCGCCAGCAGCCAACACCCCGTGGGCGCAGGTTCTTCCTACAATGAGCAGTTCTTC.

Concerning this clonotype: Compared with germline, one end of the junction differs, possibly owing to a read error. The CDR3 nucleotides are TGTGCCAGCAGTGAATATGGGACAAGTCCCTCCGAGCAGTACTTT. Its translation is CASSEYGTSPSEQYF. The chain carries TRBV6-1 and TRBJ2-7; TRBD1 is a possible D gene (6 bases). Per germline, CDR1 MNHNS and CDR2 SASEGT. This CDR3 region has 15 residues.

This clonotype was recorded at least ten times. The rearrangement joins TRBV4-1 to TRBJ1-6; 7 nucleotides agree with TRBD1. This CDR3 is 15 amino acids long. Germline assignment: CDR1 MGHRA and CDR2 YSYEKL. Trimming removed 2 bases from V and 5 bases from J; junction bases left unmatched: 3. The CDR3: CASSQQTGDNSPLHF. CDR3 sequence (DNA): TGCGCCAGCAGCCAACAAACAGGGGATAATTCACCCCTCCACTTT.

The sample holds many counts of this clonotype. This sequence joins TRBV12-3 or TRBV12-4 and TRBJ2-1; 12 nucleotides match TRBD2. With 3 bases clipped from V and 8 bases from J, the junction kept 8 bases outside the gene matches. This CDR3 is built from 16 residues. DNA for the CDR3: TGTGCCAGCAGTTTGCCTGGCCTAGCGGGAGGGTATGAGCAGTTCTTC. This encodes CASSLPGLAGGYEQFF.

A word on this clonotype: A read error is possible here, since a much larger clone lies one base away. This chain connects TRBV7-2 to TRBJ2-5; 14 bases agree with TRBD2. V lost 0 bases to trimming and J lost 7 bases; unmatched junction nucleotides: 4. Germline CDR1 SGHTA, CDR2 FQGNSA. This CDR3 has 16 amino acids. The CDR3 DNA sequence: TGTGCCAGCAGCTTAGCTGGGACTAGCGGGAGAGTGACCCAGTACTTC. Its protein is CASSLAGTSGRVTQYF.

This clonotype was counted many times. The chain couples TRBV20-1 to TRBJ1-5, with 9 positions matching TRBD1. CDR3 size: 16 residues. V gave up 1 base and J gave up 5 bases; unmatched junction bases: 9. Germline values: CDR1 DFQATT, CDR2 SNEGSKA (reference sequence). The CDR3 bases are TGCAGTGCTAGAGTCACTACAGGGGGCATATATCAGCCCCAGCATTTT. This codes for CSARVTTGGIYQPQHF.

This chain links TRBV6-5 with TRBJ1-2; the D gene is possibly TRBD1 (5 bases). V was shortened by 4 bases and J by 4 bases, with 13 bases between the two germline ends. CDR1 MNHEY and CDR2 SVGAGI come from the germline V gene. The CDR3 spans 14 residues. CDR3 sequence reads: CASSFQGGGYGYTF. In DNA, the CDR3 is TGTGCCAGCAGTTTTCAGGGCGGGGGCTATGGCTACACCTTC.

This clonotype has at least ten counts. The chain combines TRBV5-1 with TRBJ2-5; 8 nucleotides match TRBD1. Germline-derived CDR1 and CDR2 are SGHRS and YFSETQ. V was pared by 2 bases and J by 4 bases, with 4 bases of the junction left unmatched. The CDR3 has 14 residues. The CDR3 region is CASSLPGQGETQYF. The CDR3, as DNA: TGCGCCAGCAGCTTACCAGGACAGGGAGAGACCCAGTACTTC.

V gene TRBV7-8 combines with J gene TRBJ1-5, with 10 bases identical to TRBD1. The V gene's germline CDR1 is SGHVS and CDR2 FQNEAQ. Losses at the gene ends were 7 bases for V and 2 bases for J; bases not matched to a gene: 17. The CDR3 loop spans 19 amino acids. The CDR3 is CASTHRRDRGSVGNQPQHF. DNA for the CDR3: TGTGCCAGCACACACCGTCGGGACAGGGGAAGTGTTGGCAATCAGCCCCAGCATTTT.

This clonotype was seen repeatedly, ten times or more. A junction boundary mismatches the germline segment, possibly from a read error. The V call is TRBV29-1, the J call TRBJ2-1; 8 bases map to TRBD1. The CDR3 consists of 14 residues. Germline-derived CDR1 and CDR2 are SQVTM and ANQGSEA. Here the CDR3 DNA reads TGCAGCGTTGAGTCCAGGGGGCCCTACTATGAGCAGTTCTTC. Translation gives CSVESRGPYYEQFF.

This clonotype was observed at least ten times. The chain is built from TRBV3-1 and TRBJ2-1, with 10 bases aligning to TRBD2. The CDR3 is 16 residues long. Per the germline V gene, CDR1 is LGHDT and CDR2 is YNNKEL (reference sequence). V shed 1 base, J shed 7 bases, and the junction held 7 bases outside the gene matches. The CDR3 region is CASSQAASGSINEQFF. As DNA, the CDR3 is TGTGCCAGCAGCCAAGCGGCTAGCGGGAGTATTAATGAGCAGTTCTTC.

This clonotype was counted ten times or more. This sequence joins TRBV6-2 or TRBV6-3 and TRBJ1-5; D gene ambiguous. The V end lost 6 bases, the J end lost 1 base, and 10 bases lay between the germline ends. The germline CDR1 and CDR2 sequences are MNHEY and SVGEGT. CDR3 length equals 14 residues. CDR3 in amino acids: CASRDRASNQPQHF. The CDR3, as DNA: TGTGCCAGCAGAGATAGGGCGAGCAATCAGCCCCAGCATTTT.

This clonotype was counted ten times or more. J is TRBJ2-7 and V is TRBV10-3; D not certain. The V end was cut by 2 bases, the J end by 4 bases, with 6 bases between. The germline V gene has CDR1 ENHRY and CDR2 SYGVKD. The CDR3 contains 12 residues. This chain's CDR3 is CAISEEGYEQYF. Here the CDR3 DNA reads TGTGCCATCAGTGAGGAAGGGTACGAGCAGTACTTC.

This clonotype was detected many times. This chain uses TRBV7-2 with TRBJ1-1; D is uncertain. The CDR3 spans 13 residues. Germline V gene sequence: CDR1 SGHTA, CDR2 FQGNSA. The germline V and J ends were trimmed by 0 bases and 10 bases, with 12 bases remaining between them. The chain's CDR3 is CASSLAAAEGAFF. The CDR3 region has the DNA TGTGCCAGCAGCTTAGCGGCGGCGGAGGGAGCTTTCTTT.

The chain employs TRBV6-6 and TRBJ1-4; D gene uncertain. The CDR3 is 17 residues long. Germline values: CDR1 MNHNY, CDR2 SVGAGI (reference sequence). V was shortened by 0 bases and J by 0 bases, with 11 bases between the two germline ends. CDR3 region: CASSYSADLSTNEKLFF. The CDR3 region has the DNA TGTGCCAGCAGTTACTCTGCGGACCTCTCAACTAATGAAAAACTGTTTTTT.

This clonotype was seen ten or more times. The rearrangement uses TRBV20-1 and TRBJ2-1; D uncertain. The CDR3 is 13 amino acids. From germline, CDR1 is DFQATT and CDR2 SNEGSKA (reference sequence). Trimming took 0 bases from V and 14 from J, leaving 17 bases between them. The CDR3 is CSARDKGAGLEFF. For the CDR3, the DNA is TGCAGTGCTAGAGATAAGGGTGCAGGTTTGGAGTTCTTC.

The sample holds many counts of this clonotype. The chain links TRBV5-1 to TRBJ1-6, with 7 bases identical to TRBD1. J gave up 8 bases and V 4 bases, and 6 bases lay outside the gene matches. The CDR3 extends over 14 amino acids. Germline CDR1 reads SGHRS; CDR2 reads YFSETQ. The CDR3, as DNA: TGCGCCAGCAGCCAGGGGGGTACGGATTCACCCCTCCACTTT. Its protein is CASSQGGTDSPLHF.

This clonotype was seen ten or more times. The chain is built from TRBV5-1 and TRBJ1-1, with a weak D call TRBD1 (6 bases). The CDR3 has 16 amino acids. Germline assignment: CDR1 SGHRS and CDR2 YFSETQ. The V gene lost 2 bases and the J gene lost 1 base, with 15 bases spanning the gap. The DNA for the CDR3 is TGCGCCAGCAGCTTTCCAGAGGACAGTTGGAACACTGAAGCTTTCTTT. It specifies CASSFPEDSWNTEAFF. The full variable domain, rest sourced from reference TRBV5-1 and TRBJ1-1, is KAGVTQTPRYLIKTRGQQVTLSCSPISGHRSVSWYQQTPGQGLQFLFEYFSETQRNKGNFPGRFSGRQFSNSRSEMNVSTLELGDSALYLCASSFPEDSWNTEAFFGQGTRLTVV.

The sample holds many counts of this clonotype. V usage is TRBV12-3 or TRBV12-4 and J usage is TRBJ1-1; a possible D gene is TRBD1 (6 bases). This CDR3 contains 14 residues. The V end was cut by 3 bases, the J end by 5 bases, with 13 bases between. The CDR3 bases are TGTGCCAGCAGTTTTTTCAGGGGTGGTACTGAAGCTTTCTTT. Translation: CASSFFRGGTEAFF.

This clonotype has ten or more counts. The rearrangement links TRBV6-1 to TRBJ1-5; possibly TRBD1 for D (5 bases). V lost 4 bases and J lost 9, with 16 bases in between. From germline, CDR1 is MNHNS and CDR2 SASEGT. The CDR3 extends over 14 amino acids. CDR3 protein: CASSGQGRGLPQHF. Written as DNA, the CDR3 is TGTGCCAGCAGTGGGCAAGGGAGGGGATTGCCCCAGCATTTT.

This clonotype has a count of ten or more. V and J are TRBV20-1 and TRBJ2-1; 12 bases align to TRBD2. CDR1 is DFQATT, CDR2 SNEGSKA, per germline (reference sequence). V dropped 6 bases and J dropped 2; count of bases not matched to a gene: 2. The length of the CDR3 is 14 residues. For the CDR3, the DNA is TGCAGTGCCAGACTAGCGGGGGCCTACAATGAGCAGTTCTTC. This encodes CSARLAGAYNEQFF.

This clonotype was counted at least ten times. The V call is TRBV7-9, the J call TRBJ2-3; 14 bases are a match to TRBD2. V shed 4 bases and J 5 bases; nucleotides not matched to a gene: 5. Germline CDR1 reads SEHNR; CDR2 reads FQNEAQ (reference sequence). The CDR3 consists of 16 residues. The CDR3 coding sequence is TGTGCCAGCAGCTCTGGGACTAGCGGGGGCGGAGATACGCAGTATTTT. Its protein product is CASSSGTSGGGDTQYF.

The chain is built from TRBV25-1 and TRBJ1-2; D unclear. The germline V and J ends were trimmed by 3 bases and 0 bases, with 8 bases remaining between them. This CDR3 region has 14 residues. CDR1 and CDR2 (germline): MGHDK, SYGVNS. CDR3 nucleotides: TGTGCCAGCAGTGATCTTGGGACTAACTATGGCTACACCTTC. It translates to CASSDLGTNYGYTF.

This clonotype was observed many times. The chain is built from TRBV12-3 or TRBV12-4 and TRBJ2-1; D is possibly TRBD2 (6 bases). The germline V and J ends were trimmed by 5 bases and 6 bases, with 17 bases remaining between them. The length of the CDR3 is 15 residues. The CDR3 here is CASSRLPGVVNEQFF. CDR3 sequence (DNA): TGTGCCAGCAGTCGGTTGCCGGGAGTAGTCAATGAGCAGTTCTTC.